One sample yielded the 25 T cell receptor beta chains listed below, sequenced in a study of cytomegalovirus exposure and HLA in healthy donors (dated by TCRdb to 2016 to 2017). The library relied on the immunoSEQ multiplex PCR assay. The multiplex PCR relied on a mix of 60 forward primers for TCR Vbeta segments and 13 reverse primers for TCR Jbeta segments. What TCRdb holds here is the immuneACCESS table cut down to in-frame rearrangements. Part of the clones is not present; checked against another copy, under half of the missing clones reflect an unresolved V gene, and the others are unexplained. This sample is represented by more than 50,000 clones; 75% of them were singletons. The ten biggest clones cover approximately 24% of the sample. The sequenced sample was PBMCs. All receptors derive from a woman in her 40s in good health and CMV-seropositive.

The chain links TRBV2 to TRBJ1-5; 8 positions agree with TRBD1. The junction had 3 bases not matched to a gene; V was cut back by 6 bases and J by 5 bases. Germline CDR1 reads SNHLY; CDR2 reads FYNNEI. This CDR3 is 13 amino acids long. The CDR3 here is CASRVQGDQPQHF. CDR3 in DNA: TGTGCCAGCAGGGTACAGGGGGATCAGCCCCAGCATTTT.

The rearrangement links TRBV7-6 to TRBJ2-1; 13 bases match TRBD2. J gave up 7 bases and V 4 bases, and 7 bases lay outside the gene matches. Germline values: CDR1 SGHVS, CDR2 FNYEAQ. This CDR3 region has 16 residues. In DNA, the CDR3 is TGTGCCAGCAGCTCCACTAGCGGGGGGGTGTTAAATGAGCAGTTCTTC. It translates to CASSSTSGGVLNEQFF.

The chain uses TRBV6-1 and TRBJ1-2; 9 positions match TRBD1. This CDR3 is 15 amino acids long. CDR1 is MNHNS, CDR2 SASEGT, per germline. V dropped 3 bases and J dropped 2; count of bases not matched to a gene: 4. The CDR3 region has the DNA TGTGCCAGCAGTGAGGGGGACAGGGTCAACTATGGCTACACCTTC. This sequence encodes CASSEGDRVNYGYTF.

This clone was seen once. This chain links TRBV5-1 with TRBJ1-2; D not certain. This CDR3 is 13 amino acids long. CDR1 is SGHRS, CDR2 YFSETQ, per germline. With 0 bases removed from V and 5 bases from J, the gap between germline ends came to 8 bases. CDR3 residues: CASSLDGMYGYTF. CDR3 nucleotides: TGCGCCAGCAGCTTGGACGGGATGTATGGCTACACCTTC.

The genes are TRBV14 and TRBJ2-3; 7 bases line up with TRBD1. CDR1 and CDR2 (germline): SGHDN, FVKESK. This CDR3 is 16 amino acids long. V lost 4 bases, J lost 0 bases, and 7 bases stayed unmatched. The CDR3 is CASSLYRGTSTDTQYF. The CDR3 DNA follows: TGTGCCAGCAGCCTATACAGGGGTACTAGCACAGATACGCAGTATTTT. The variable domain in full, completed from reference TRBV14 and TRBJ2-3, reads EAGVTQFPSHSVIEKGQTVTLRCDPISGHDNLYWYRRVMGKEIKFLLHFVKESKQDESGMPNNRFLAERTGGTYSTLKVQPAELEDSGVYFCASSLYRGTSTDTQYFGPGTRLTVL.

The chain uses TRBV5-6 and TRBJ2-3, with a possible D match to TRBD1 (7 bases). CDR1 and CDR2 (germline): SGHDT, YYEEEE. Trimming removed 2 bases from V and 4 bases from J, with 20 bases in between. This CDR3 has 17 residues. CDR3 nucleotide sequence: TGTGCCAGCAGCTTAAATGCCGGGACAGTAGCGGCAGATACGCAGTATTTT. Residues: CASSLNAGTVAADTQYF.

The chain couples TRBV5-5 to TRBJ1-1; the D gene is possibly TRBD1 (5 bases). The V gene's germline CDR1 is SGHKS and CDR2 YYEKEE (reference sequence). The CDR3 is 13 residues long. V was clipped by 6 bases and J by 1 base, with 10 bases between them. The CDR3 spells CASTETANTEAFF. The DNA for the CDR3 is TGTGCCAGCACCGAGACAGCGAACACTGAAGCTTTCTTT.

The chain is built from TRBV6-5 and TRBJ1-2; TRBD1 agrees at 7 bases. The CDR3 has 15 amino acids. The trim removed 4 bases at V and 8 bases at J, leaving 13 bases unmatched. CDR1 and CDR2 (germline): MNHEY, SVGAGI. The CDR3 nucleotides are TGTGCCAGCAGTTTACGGAGACAGGGTGGATCGGGCTACACCTTC. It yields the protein CASSLRRQGGSGYTF.

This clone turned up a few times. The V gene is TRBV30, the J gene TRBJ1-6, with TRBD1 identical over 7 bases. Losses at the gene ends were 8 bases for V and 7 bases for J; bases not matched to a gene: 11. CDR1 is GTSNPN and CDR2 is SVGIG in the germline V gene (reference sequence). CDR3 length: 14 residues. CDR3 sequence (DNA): TGTGCCGGGTCACTCGGGACAGCAAATTCACCCCTCCACTTT. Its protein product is CAGSLGTANSPLHF.

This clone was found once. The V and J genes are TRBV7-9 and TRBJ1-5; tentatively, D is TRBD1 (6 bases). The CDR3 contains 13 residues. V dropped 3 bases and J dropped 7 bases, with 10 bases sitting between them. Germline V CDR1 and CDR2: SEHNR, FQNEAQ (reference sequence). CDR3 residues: CASSLPGEQPQHF. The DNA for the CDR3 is TGTGCCAGCAGCTTGCCAGGGGAACAGCCCCAGCATTTT.

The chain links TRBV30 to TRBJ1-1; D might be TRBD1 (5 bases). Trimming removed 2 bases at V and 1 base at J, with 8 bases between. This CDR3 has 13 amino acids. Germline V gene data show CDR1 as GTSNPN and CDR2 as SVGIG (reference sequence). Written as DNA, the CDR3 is TGTGCCTGGAGTCCTGGACAGAACACTGAAGCTTTCTTT. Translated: CAWSPGQNTEAFF.

CDR3 sequence (DNA): TGTGCCAGTAGTAGGCGGGCCGGATTGGACGAGCAGTACTTC. Translation gives CASSRRAGLDEQYF. The chain recombines TRBV19 with TRBJ2-7; tentatively, D is TRBD2 (5 bases). The ends were cut back, 4 bases at V and 5 bases at J, with 15 bases in the middle. The germline V gene has CDR1 LNHDA and CDR2 SQIVND (reference sequence). The CDR3 extends over 14 amino acids.

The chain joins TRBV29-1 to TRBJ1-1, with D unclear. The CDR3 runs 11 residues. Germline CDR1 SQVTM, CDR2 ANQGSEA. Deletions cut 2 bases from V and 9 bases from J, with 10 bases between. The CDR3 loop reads CSVESGPQAFF. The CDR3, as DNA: TGCAGCGTTGAATCGGGTCCCCAAGCTTTCTTT. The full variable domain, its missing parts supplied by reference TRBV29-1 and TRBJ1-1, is SAVISQKPSRDICQRGTSLTIQCQVDSQVTMMFWYRQQPGQSLTLIATANQGSEATYESGFVIDKFPISRPNLTFSTLTVSNMSPEDSSIYLCSVESGPQAFFGQGTRLTVV.

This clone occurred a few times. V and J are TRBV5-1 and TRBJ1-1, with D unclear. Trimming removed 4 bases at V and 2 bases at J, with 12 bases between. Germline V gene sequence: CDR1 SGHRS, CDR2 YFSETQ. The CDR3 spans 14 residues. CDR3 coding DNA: TGCGCCAGCAGCATCCTGACGGGAAACACTGAAGCTTTCTTT. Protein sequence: CASSILTGNTEAFF.

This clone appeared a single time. As DNA, the CDR3 is TGCGCCAGCAGCTTAAGGGCTAGCGAGGCAAATGAGCAGTTCTTC. It is translated as CASSLRASEANEQFF. The J gene is TRBJ2-1, the V gene TRBV5-1; tentatively, D is TRBD2 (6 bases). This CDR3 comprises 15 residues. V lost 2 bases, J lost 7 bases, and 16 bases lay in between. Per germline, CDR1 SGHRS and CDR2 YFSETQ.

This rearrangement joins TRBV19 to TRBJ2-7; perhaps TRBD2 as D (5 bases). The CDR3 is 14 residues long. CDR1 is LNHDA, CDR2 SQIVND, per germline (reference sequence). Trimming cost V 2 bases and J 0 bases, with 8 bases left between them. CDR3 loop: CASSITGSSYEQYF. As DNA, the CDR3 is TGTGCCAGTAGTATAACGGGGAGCTCCTACGAGCAGTACTTC.

The CDR3 sequence is CASSLNSGGTGELFF. The CDR3 DNA reads as TGTGCCAGCAGCCTAAATTCCGGGGGAACCGGGGAGCTGTTTTTT. The chain joins TRBV7-3 to TRBJ2-2, with D maybe TRBD2 (6 bases). This CDR3 has 15 amino acids. Germline CDR1 reads SGHTA; CDR2 reads FQGTGA. Trimming left V 5 bases short and J 5 bases short, with 15 bases between.

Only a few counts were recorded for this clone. CDR3 in amino acids: CAWSVRGSRTEAFF. The DNA of the CDR3 is TGTGCCTGGAGTGTAAGGGGTTCGAGAACTGAAGCTTTCTTT. The genes are TRBV30 and TRBJ1-1; possibly TRBD1 for D (5 bases). V lost 0 bases and J lost 5, with 13 bases in between. Looked up from germline, CDR1 is GTSNPN and CDR2 is SVGIG (reference sequence). This CDR3 region has 14 residues.

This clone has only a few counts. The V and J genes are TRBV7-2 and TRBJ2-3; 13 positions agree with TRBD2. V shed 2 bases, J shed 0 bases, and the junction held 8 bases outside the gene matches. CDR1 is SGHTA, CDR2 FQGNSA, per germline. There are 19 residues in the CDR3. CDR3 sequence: CASSLRWGLAGSSTDTQYF. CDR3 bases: TGTGCCAGCAGCTTAAGGTGGGGACTAGCGGGGTCTAGCACAGATACGCAGTATTTT.

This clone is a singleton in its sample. CDR3 in DNA: TGCGCCAGCAGCCAAGAACTAGCGGGGGGTTGGGGAAATACGCAGTATTTT. Protein sequence: CASSQELAGGWGNTQYF. The V and J genes are TRBV4-1 and TRBJ2-3; TRBD2 aligns across 12 bases. J gave up 7 bases and V 0 bases, and 8 bases lay outside the gene matches. CDR1 is MGHRA, CDR2 YSYEKL, per germline. The CDR3 spans 17 residues.

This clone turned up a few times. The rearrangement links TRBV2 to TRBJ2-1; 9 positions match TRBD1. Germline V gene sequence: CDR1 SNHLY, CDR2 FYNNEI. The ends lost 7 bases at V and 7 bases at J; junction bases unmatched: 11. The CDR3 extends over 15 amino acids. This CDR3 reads CASTKGQGMINEQFF. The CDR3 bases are TGTGCCAGCACCAAGGGACAGGGTATGATAAATGAGCAGTTCTTC. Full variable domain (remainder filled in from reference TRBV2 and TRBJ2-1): EPEVTQTPSHQVTQMGQEVILRCVPISNHLYFYWYRQILGQKVEFLVSFYNNEISEKSEIFDDQFSVERPDGSNFTLKIRSTKLEDSAMYFCASTKGQGMINEQFFGPGTRLTVL.

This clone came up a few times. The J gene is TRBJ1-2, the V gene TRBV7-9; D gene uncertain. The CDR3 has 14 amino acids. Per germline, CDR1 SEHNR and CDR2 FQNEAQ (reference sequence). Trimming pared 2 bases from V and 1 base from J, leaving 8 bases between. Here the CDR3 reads CASSLLGSNYGYTF. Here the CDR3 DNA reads TGTGCCAGCAGCTTATTAGGGAGTAACTATGGCTACACCTTC.

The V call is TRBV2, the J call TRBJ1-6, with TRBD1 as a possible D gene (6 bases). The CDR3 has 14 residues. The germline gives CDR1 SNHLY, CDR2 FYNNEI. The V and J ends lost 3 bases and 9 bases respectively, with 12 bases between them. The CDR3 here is CASSEGQGTSPLHF. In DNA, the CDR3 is TGTGCCAGCAGTGAGGGGCAGGGGACTTCACCCCTCCACTTT.

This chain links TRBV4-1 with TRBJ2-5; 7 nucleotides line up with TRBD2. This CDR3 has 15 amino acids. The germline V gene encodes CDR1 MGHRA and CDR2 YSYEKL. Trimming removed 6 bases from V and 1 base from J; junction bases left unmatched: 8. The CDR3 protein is CASSRGGGSQETQYF. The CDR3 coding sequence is TGCGCCAGCAGTCGCGGGGGAGGGAGCCAAGAGACCCAGTACTTC.

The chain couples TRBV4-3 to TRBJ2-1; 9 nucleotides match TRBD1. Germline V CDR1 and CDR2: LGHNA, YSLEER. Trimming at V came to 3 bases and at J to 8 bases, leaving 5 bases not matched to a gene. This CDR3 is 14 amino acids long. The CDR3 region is CASSQEQGADEQFF. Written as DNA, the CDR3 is TGCGCCAGCAGCCAGGAACAGGGGGCTGATGAGCAGTTCTTC.